The 26 T cell receptor beta chains below all came from one sample that was sequenced in a study of blood T cell repertoires in COVID-19. Repertoires were generated with immunoSEQ multiplex PCR, while TCRdb's copy carries only in-frame clones and drops some. The repertoire holds about 250,000 clones, about 87% seen once, with under 3.5% in the top ten. The source material was PBMCs or T cells enriched from blood (not recorded which). The receptor set was obtained from a woman aged 50 to 60 who had recovered from COVID-19.

V gene TRBV27 combines with J gene TRBJ2-3, with 11 positions matching TRBD2. This CDR3 has 16 amino acids. Germline V gives CDR1 MNHEY, CDR2 SMNVEV (reference sequence). Trimming cost V 6 bases and J 0 bases; bases outside gene matches: 5. The CDR3 DNA follows: TGTGCCAGCAGCTCCGGGACTAGCGGAAGCACAGATACGCAGTATTTT. It specifies CASSSGTSGSTDTQYF.

This clone showed up just once. Germline and junction disagree at one end, which may indicate a read error. The chain is built from TRBV5-5 and TRBJ2-7; 13 bases match TRBD2. CDR1 is SGHKS, CDR2 YYEKEE, per germline (reference sequence). This CDR3 comprises 16 residues. Written as DNA, the CDR3 is TGTGCCAGCAGTTTGGGAGGCACTAGCGGGAGGGGGGAGCAGTACTTC. Its translation: CASSLGGTSGRGEQYF.

This chain links TRBV7-9 with TRBJ1-1, with TRBD1 matching over 9 bases. The V gene's germline CDR1 is SEHNR and CDR2 FQNEAQ (reference sequence). This CDR3 has 15 residues. Unmatched junction bases numbered 7, after V lost 5 bases and J lost 3 bases. This CDR3 is CASSQTGGTYTEAFF. Here the CDR3 DNA reads TGTGCCAGCAGCCAGACAGGGGGGACGTACACTGAAGCTTTCTTT.

The rearrangement uses TRBV29-1 and TRBJ2-7, with TRBD1 matching over 7 bases. Germline lookup yields CDR1 SQVTM and CDR2 ANQGSEA. With 7 bases clipped from V and 6 bases from J, the junction kept 15 bases outside the gene matches. The CDR3 consists of 14 residues. The CDR3 DNA reads as TGCAGCGCCCAACCAACTAAGACAGGGCCCGAGCAGTACTTC. This gives the protein CSAQPTKTGPEQYF.

V is TRBV30 and J is TRBJ2-7; 8 bases are shared with TRBD1. This CDR3 is 15 amino acids long. The germline V gene has CDR1 GTSNPN and CDR2 SVGIG (reference sequence). Trimming removed 7 bases from V and 3 bases from J; junction bases left unmatched: 14. In DNA, the CDR3 is TGTGCCTCCTACCGGGCGGGGACAGGATACTACGAGCAGTACTTC. It codes for CASYRAGTGYYEQYF. Looking up the rest from reference TRBV30 and TRBJ2-7 gives the full variable domain: SQTIHQWPATLVQPVGSPLSLECTVEGTSNPNLYWYRQAAGRGLQLLFYSVGIGQISSEVPQNLSASRPQDRQFILSSKKLLLSDSGFYLCASYRAGTGYYEQYFGPGTRLTVT.

The chain recombines TRBV7-9 with TRBJ2-7; 10 nucleotides match TRBD1. Trimming took 4 bases from V and 2 from J; bases not matched to a gene: 8. The CDR3 contains 16 residues. Germline CDR1 and CDR2: SEHNR and FQNEAQ (reference sequence). This CDR3 is CASSSSLGTGAYEQYF. The CDR3, as DNA: TGTGCCAGCAGCTCATCCCTCGGGACAGGGGCCTACGAGCAGTACTTC.

This rearrangement joins TRBV6-1 to TRBJ2-1; D might be TRBD2 (5 bases). V was trimmed by 2 bases and J by 9 bases, leaving 11 bases between them. Looked up from germline, CDR1 is MNHNS and CDR2 is SASEGT. This CDR3 is 13 amino acids long. The CDR3 loop is CASSEYGEREQFF. As DNA, the CDR3 is TGTGCCAGCAGTGAATATGGGGAGCGTGAGCAGTTCTTC.

This clone was picked up one time. The CDR3 loop reads CASSIGVGQPQHF. In DNA, the CDR3 is TGTGCCAGTAGTATCGGGGTGGGACAGCCCCAGCATTTT. V is TRBV19 and J is TRBJ1-5; D not resolved. Per germline, CDR1 LNHDA and CDR2 SQIVND (reference sequence). V gave up 3 bases and J gave up 7 bases, with 10 bases separating them. The CDR3 loop spans 13 amino acids.

J is TRBJ2-3 and V is TRBV30; 12 bases are shared with TRBD2. Germline-derived CDR1 and CDR2 are GTSNPN and SVGIG (reference sequence). The junction had 4 bases not matched to a gene; V was cut back by 0 bases and J by 0 bases. There are 17 residues in the CDR3. The CDR3 loop is CAWSVFGLAGSTDTQYF. Written as DNA, the CDR3 is TGTGCCTGGAGTGTTTTTGGACTAGCGGGGAGCACAGATACGCAGTATTTT.

V gene TRBV7-2 combines with J gene TRBJ1-5, with D uncertain. Germline CDR1 SGHTA, CDR2 FQGNSA. There are 15 residues in the CDR3. Trimming pared 3 bases from V and 5 bases from J, leaving 14 bases between. In nucleotides, the CDR3 is TGTGCCAGCAGCTTCCAAGCGAGGGTAGATCAGCCCCAGCATTTT. Protein product: CASSFQARVDQPQHF.

The gene calls are TRBV6-5 and TRBJ1-1; possibly TRBD1 for D (6 bases). The CDR3 runs 15 residues. Germline V CDR1 and CDR2: MNHEY, SVGAGI. V was pared by 2 bases and J by 0 bases, with 10 bases between. The CDR3 sequence: CASSYRGQMNTEAFF. The CDR3 DNA reads TGTGCCAGCAGTTACCGAGGACAGATGAACACTGAAGCTTTCTTT.

The chain recombines TRBV28 with TRBJ2-7; D is possibly TRBD2 (5 bases). From germline, CDR1 is MDHEN and CDR2 SYDVKM. Trimming took 2 bases from V and 9 from J, leaving 8 bases between them. The CDR3 sequence is 11 residues long. This chain's CDR3 is CASSLGLAQYF. The CDR3 DNA follows: TGTGCCAGCAGTTTAGGGCTAGCGCAGTACTTC.

The rearrangement uses TRBV7-3 and TRBJ2-3; tentative D call: TRBD2 (5 bases). CDR1 SGHTA and CDR2 FQGTGA come from the germline V gene. V dropped 5 bases and J dropped 6 bases, with 12 bases sitting between them. The CDR3 contains 13 residues. The CDR3 DNA is TGTGCCAGCAGCCTCATGTGGGAGGATACGCAGTATTTT. Translating gives CASSLMWEDTQYF.

This chain uses TRBV3-1 (or the pseudogene TRBV3-2) with TRBJ2-7; D unresolved. The CDR3 extends over 11 amino acids. Trimming cost V 2 bases and J 7 bases, with 6 bases left between them. Germline CDR1 LGHDT, CDR2 YNNKEL (reference sequence). This CDR3 reads CASSQLSEQYF. DNA of the CDR3: TGTGCCAGCAGCCAACTCAGTGAGCAGTACTTC.

This clone showed up just a few times. The V gene is TRBV28, the J gene TRBJ1-1, with D unresolved. The CDR3 is made up of 12 amino acids. V was cut by 10 bases and J by 3 bases, with 12 bases left in between. Germline CDR1 MDHEN, CDR2 SYDVKM. The CDR3 DNA reads TGTGCCACCGGTAGTCTAGACACTGAAGCTTTCTTT. Protein sequence: CATGSLDTEAFF.

The chain couples TRBV7-9 to TRBJ2-7; D not certain. Trimming removed 1 base from V and 0 bases from J, with 10 bases in between. This CDR3 spans 15 amino acids. The V gene's germline CDR1 is SEHNR and CDR2 FQNEAQ (reference sequence). As DNA, the CDR3 is TGTGCCAGCAGCTTAGGGGCAGGTAGCTCCTACGAGCAGTACTTC. It codes for CASSLGAGSSYEQYF.

The chain couples TRBV12-5 to TRBJ2-1; 9 bases align to TRBD1. Germline values: CDR1 LGHNT, CDR2 FRNRAP. V trimming: 6 bases; J trimming: 5 bases; junction bases outside the gene matches: 8. This CDR3 has 15 residues. The CDR3 loop is CASGHGTGSNNEQFF. CDR3 nucleotides: TGTGCTAGTGGCCACGGGACAGGGAGTAACAATGAGCAGTTCTTC.

CDR3 in amino acids: CASSFQGSGANVLTF. CDR3 nucleotide sequence: TGCGCCAGCAGCTTTCAGGGTTCTGGGGCCAACGTCCTGACTTTC. V and J are TRBV5-1 and TRBJ2-6; TRBD1 is a possible D gene (5 bases). The CDR3 sequence is 15 residues long. Germline V gives CDR1 SGHRS, CDR2 YFSETQ. Trimming removed 2 bases at V and 1 base at J, with 7 bases between.

The V and J genes are TRBV18 and TRBJ1-5, with 8 bases matching TRBD1. With 4 bases clipped from V and 4 bases from J, the junction kept 9 bases outside the gene matches. The CDR3 spans 16 residues. From germline, CDR1 is KGHSH and CDR2 LQKENI. CDR3 coding DNA: TGTGCCAGCTCACAAACCAGGGGGCGCGGGAATCAGCCCCAGCATTTT. Amino acid sequence: CASSQTRGRGNQPQHF.

This clone showed up just once. The chain joins TRBV27 to TRBJ1-3; TRBD1 matches at 8 bases. CDR1 is MNHEY and CDR2 is SMNVEV in the germline V gene (reference sequence). V lost 5 bases and J lost 2; bases outside the gene matches: 8. The CDR3 covers 16 residues. The CDR3: CASSRTGLVAGNTIYF. The CDR3 DNA reads TGTGCCAGCAGTCGGACAGGGCTGGTCGCTGGAAACACCATATATTTT.

V gene TRBV19 combines with J gene TRBJ1-2; TRBD1 matches at 7 bases. Trimming took 5 bases from V and 0 from J; bases not matched to a gene: 3. The CDR3 spans 14 residues. Germline CDR1 LNHDA, CDR2 SQIVND (reference sequence). CDR3 loop: CASSETGTNYGYTF. DNA of the CDR3: TGTGCCAGTAGTGAGACAGGGACTAACTATGGCTACACCTTC.

CDR3 sequence reads: CASSIGQLNYGYTF. DNA for the CDR3: TGTGCCAGCAGCATCGGACAGCTTAACTATGGCTACACCTTC. The V call is TRBV11-2, the J call TRBJ1-2; D possibly corresponds to TRBD1 (6 bases). V dropped 5 bases and J dropped 1 base, with 11 bases sitting between them. The CDR3 is 14 residues long. Germline assignment: CDR1 SGHAT and CDR2 FQNNGV.

The chain recombines TRBV7-9 with TRBJ2-5; 7 nucleotides align to TRBD1. The junction had 8 bases not matched to a gene; V was cut back by 4 bases and J by 6 bases. The CDR3 sequence is 14 residues long. The germline CDR1 and CDR2 sequences are SEHNR and FQNEAQ (reference sequence). DNA of the CDR3: TGTGCCAGCAGCTCCCGGACAGGCGGAAAGACCCAGTACTTC. Amino acids: CASSSRTGGKTQYF.

This rearrangement joins TRBV19 to TRBJ1-4; 7 bases are a match to TRBD1. The V segment lost 4 bases and the J segment 5 bases; nucleotides outside the gene matches: 10. Germline CDR1 is LNHDA and CDR2 is SQIVND (reference sequence). The length of the CDR3 is 16 residues. The CDR3 DNA reads as TGTGCCAGTAGTACCTCCGACAGGGCGCCAAATGAAAAACTGTTTTTT. Translated: CASSTSDRAPNEKLFF. The full variable domain, completed using reference TRBV19 and TRBJ1-4, is DGGITQSPKYLFRKEGQNVTLSCEQNLNHDAMYWYRQDPGQGLRLIYYSQIVNDFQKGDIAEGYSVSREKKESFPLTVTSAQKNPTAFYLCASSTSDRAPNEKLFFGSGTQLSVL.

The V gene is TRBV18, the J gene TRBJ2-6; D possibly corresponds to TRBD2 (6 bases). Trimming cost V 6 bases and J 4 bases, with 19 bases left between them. CDR3 length: 17 amino acids. Germline lookup yields CDR1 KGHSH and CDR2 LQKENI. CDR3 DNA sequence: TGTGCCAGCTCCTCAAAGACGGGGGAAGCCGGGGCCAACGTCCTGACTTTC. It translates to CASSSKTGEAGANVLTF.

The rearrangement uses TRBV5-4 and TRBJ2-1, with TRBD2 identical over 11 bases. Germline CDR1 is SGHNT and CDR2 is YYREEE (reference sequence). J was trimmed by 4 bases and V by 1 base; bases with no gene match: 10. The CDR3 is 18 amino acids. The CDR3 here is CASSLSYTGTSGYNEQFF. The CDR3 DNA reads TGTGCCAGCAGCTTGAGTTACACGGGGACTAGCGGTTACAATGAGCAGTTCTTC.